The rows below give T cell receptor beta chains drawn from one sample of a study of radiotherapy plus CTLA-4 blockade in lung cancer. Repertoires were generated with immunoSEQ multiplex PCR, while TCRdb's copy carries only in-frame clones and drops some. The table records about 110,000 clones, more than 75% of them present only once. Specimen: peripheral blood, collected from a patient treated with radiotherapy plus ipilimumab. These receptors came from a human donor with non-small cell lung cancer that progressed on radiotherapy plus ipilimumab. Some clones in this sample may be carry-over from other donors' samples. CDR3s include the opening cysteine and the closing phenylalanine or tryptophan. The D gene is left open where the match is weak. A row's size may be missing; if present it is once, few, many or a size class.

d_call	v_call	clone_size	j_call	cdr3_length	cdr3_nt	cdr3_aa
NA	TRBV4-3	NA	TRBJ1-1	14	TGCGCCAGCAGCCACTCCCACCGGGACACTGAAGCTTTCTTT	CASSHSHRDTEAFF
NA	TRBV11-2	NA	TRBJ1-1	15	TGTGCCAGCAGCTTAGGTCTCGGACAGCTGAACACTGTGGACTTT	CASSLGLGQLNTVDF
NA	TRBV7-2	NA	TRBJ2-1	15	TGTGCCAGCAGCTTAGCGGCAGGAGCTTGGGATGAGCAGTTCTTC	CASSLAAGAWDEQFF
TRBD2	TRBV5-1	NA	TRBJ2-5	16	TGCGCCAGCAGCTTGAGGGTAGCGGGGGGCCAAGAGACCCAGTACTTC	CASSLRVAGGQETQYF
NA	TRBV7-2	once	TRBJ1-2	14	TGTGCCAGCAGCCTACAGACAGCCTACTATGGCTACACCTTC	CASSLQTAYYGYTF
NA	TRBV29-1	NA	TRBJ1-5	12	TGCAGCGTTGGAGGGGGTGGACAGCCCCAGCATTTT	CSVGGGGQPQHF
NA	TRBV4-3	NA	TRBJ1-6	16	TGCGCCAGCAGCCAAGATGGCCAAGCCTATAATTCACCCCTCCACTTT	CASSQDGQAYNSPLHF
NA	TRBV9	NA	TRBJ2-5	17	TGTGCCAGCAGCGTAACCGGAGGCAGACTACTTCAAGAGACCCAGTACTTC	CASSVTGGRLLQETQYF
NA	TRBV7-2	NA	TRBJ2-7	13	TGTGCCAGCAGCTTAGGAGGAATTGGCGAGCAGTACTTC	CASSLGGIGEQYF
NA	TRBV5-1	once	TRBJ2-7	10	TGCGCCAGCAGTTGCTGGGAGCAGTACTTC	CASSCWEQYF
NA	TRBV27	NA	TRBJ1-1	13	TGTGCCAGCAGTTTCAGGGTTGGGACTGAAGCTTTCTTT	CASSFRVGTEAFF
NA	TRBV10-3	NA	TRBJ1-1	13	TGTGCCATCAGTGAGTCGTCGGCAGGGGAAGCTTTCTTT	CAISESSAGEAFF
NA	TRBV28	NA	TRBJ1-6	12	TGTGCCAGCGGGACGGCCATTTCACCCCTCCACTTT	CASGTAISPLHF
NA	TRBV30	NA	TRBJ2-6	17	TGTGCCTGGAGTGTCAGGGGCAGGTACTCTGGGGCCAACGTCCTGACTTTC	CAWSVRGRYSGANVLTF
TRBD2	TRBV30	NA	TRBJ2-7	15	TGTGCCTGGAGTGCCGGACTAGCGGGGAACCACGAGCAGTACTTC	CAWSAGLAGNHEQYF
NA	TRBV6-6	NA	TRBJ2-7	13	TGTGCCAGCAAGACTAGTAATAATCTCGGGCAGTACTTC	CASKTSNNLGQYF
NA	TRBV7-3	NA	TRBJ2-2	15	TGTGCCAGCAGCTGGGGCATGGGGTTCACCGGGGAGCTGTTTTTT	CASSWGMGFTGELFF
TRBD2	TRBV6-9	once	TRBJ2-5	15	TGTGCCAGCAGTCAAGTGACTAGCCGCCTGGAGACCCAGTACTTC	CASSQVTSRLETQYF
NA	TRBV6-4	NA	TRBJ2-7	14	TGTGCCAGCAGTGAGGGGACCTCGAGCTACGAGCAGTACTTC	CASSEGTSSYEQYF
TRBD2	TRBV11-3	NA	TRBJ2-1	14	TGTGCCAGCAGCGGTACCGGGAGGTACAATGAGCAGTTCTTC	CASSGTGRYNEQFF
TRBD1	TRBV27	NA	TRBJ1-5	16	TGTGCCAGCAGAAACTCCGGGACAGGGGGCAATCAGCCCCAGCATTTT	CASRNSGTGGNQPQHF
TRBD1	TRBV2	once	TRBJ1-2	17	TGTGCCAGCAGTGCTCAGCTCCCCGGGACAGGGGAGCGAGGCTACACCTTC	CASSAQLPGTGERGYTF
TRBD1	TRBV7-6	NA	TRBJ1-6	15	TGTGCCAGCAGCTTAGCCCGACAGGGGGATTCACCCCTCCACTTT	CASSLARQGDSPLHF
TRBD1	TRBV5-4	once	TRBJ2-7	17	TGTGCCAGCAGCTTGGGAAATACACGACAGGGTTTCAACGAGCAGTACTTC	CASSLGNTRQGFNEQYF
TRBD1	TRBV9	once	TRBJ2-3	15	TGTGCCAGCAGCCGGGGACAGGGATTCACAGATACGCAGTATTTT	CASSRGQGFTDTQYF
TRBD1	TRBV5-1	NA	TRBJ1-5	16	TGCGCCAGCACCCCCGACGGGACAGGGTTGGGTCAGCCCCAGCATTTT	CASTPDGTGLGQPQHF
NA	TRBV27	NA	TRBJ1-2	15	TGTGCCAGCAGTATCATGGCAGGGGTTCCCTATGGCTACACCTTC	CASSIMAGVPYGYTF
NA	TRBV5-4	once	TRBJ2-7	13	TGTGCCAGCAGCTCCCCTTGGGGGGATGAGCAGTACTTC	CASSSPWGDEQYF
TRBD2	TRBV5-6	NA	TRBJ2-1	16	TGTGCCAGCAGCTTGAGCAGCGGGGGGTTTTTTAATGAGCAGTTCTTC	CASSLSSGGFFNEQFF
NA	TRBV6-4	NA	TRBJ2-5	13	TGTGCCAGCCCCACGCAGAAACAAGAGACCCAGTACTTC	CASPTQKQETQYF
TRBD1	TRBV5-1	NA	TRBJ1-1	15	TGCGCCAGCAGCGACTACAGGGGTACGAACACTGAAGCTTTCTTT	CASSDYRGTNTEAFF
TRBD2	TRBV5-4	NA	TRBJ2-2	16	TGTGCCAGCAGCCGGACTAGCGGGGGAAGCACCGGGGAGCTGTTTTTT	CASSRTSGGSTGELFF
NA	TRBV30	NA	TRBJ1-2	13	TGTGCCTGGAGTGGACCGCTGGGCTATGGCTACACCTTC	CAWSGPLGYGYTF
TRBD2	TRBV9	once	TRBJ2-3	16	TGTGCCAGCAGCGTAGTCTGGAGCGGGGGGGCAGATACGCAGTATTTT	CASSVVWSGGADTQYF
NA	TRBV28	once	TRBJ1-4	16	TGTGCCAGCAGTTTATGGGATGGGGGGGGTAATGAAAAACTGTTTTTT	CASSLWDGGGNEKLFF
TRBD1	TRBV30	NA	TRBJ1-1	17	TGTGCCTGGATCGGTCGGGGACAGAGTCGGGAGAACACTGAAGCTTTCTTT	CAWIGRGQSRENTEAFF
TRBD2	TRBV19	few	TRBJ2-7	14	TGTGCCAGTAGTATAGGGACTAGCGGGTACGAGCAGTACTTC	CASSIGTSGYEQYF
NA	TRBV19	NA	TRBJ1-6	14	TGTGCCAGTAGTAGAGGGGGGCGTAACTCACCCCTCCACTTT	CASSRGGRNSPLHF
TRBD1	TRBV6-6	NA	TRBJ1-2	14	TGTGCCAGCAGTTGGACAGGGGGCAAGCCTGGCTACACCTTC	CASSWTGGKPGYTF
NA	TRBV6-1	NA	TRBJ2-7	15	TGTGCCAGCAGTGAATCCTTCTTTAGCTCCTACGAGCAGTACTTC	CASSESFFSSYEQYF
NA	TRBV6-1	NA	TRBJ1-4	15	TGTGCCAGCAGTGCCACACAGGGAAGGGATGAAAAACTGTTTTTT	CASSATQGRDEKLFF
NA	TRBV7-9	NA	TRBJ1-1	13	TGTGCCTGTAACAGGGCCTTGGGAACTGAAGCTTTCTTT	CACNRALGTEAFF